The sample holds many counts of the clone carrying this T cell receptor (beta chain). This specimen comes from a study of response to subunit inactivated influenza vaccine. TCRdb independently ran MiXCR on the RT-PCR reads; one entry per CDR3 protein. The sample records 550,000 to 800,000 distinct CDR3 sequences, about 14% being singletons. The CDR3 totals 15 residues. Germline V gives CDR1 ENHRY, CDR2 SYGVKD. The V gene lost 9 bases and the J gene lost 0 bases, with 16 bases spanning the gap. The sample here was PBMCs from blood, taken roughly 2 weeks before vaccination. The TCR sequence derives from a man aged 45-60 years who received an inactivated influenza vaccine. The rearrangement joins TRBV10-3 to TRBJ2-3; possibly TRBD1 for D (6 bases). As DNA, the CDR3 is TGTGCCATTCAGGGGCGGCCCACTAGCACAGATACGCAGTATTTT. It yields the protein CAIQGRPTSTDTQYF.